Sequencing of this T cell receptor (beta chain) was carried out in a study of blood T cells in healthy people across ages. A second PCR of roughly 6 to 12 cycles used a sample-barcoded 5' primer and a J-beta primer mix. TCRdb called the 5' RACE reads again in MiXCR, with one record for every CDR3 protein. The sample includes about 670,000 distinct CDR3 sequences, approximately 40% of them seen just once. The CDR3 has 12 residues. The chain employs TRBV21-1 and TRBJ2-7; TRBD1, the table's D call, was not compared with the DNA. The J call may be wrong; the DNA end is better matched by TRBJ2-5. TRBV21-1 is flagged as a pseudogene. This TCR was recovered from a man older than 75 in good health. Sequencing used blood. This chain's CDR3 is CARNRGRETQYF. The CDR3 region has the DNA TGTGCCCGGAACAGGGGGCGTGAGACCCAGTACTTC.